The sequence of this T cell receptor beta chain was determined in a study of blood T cell repertoires in COVID-19. Per the authors' pipeline: By means of reference gene primer amplification, nucleated cell counts were estimated. The assay was immunoSEQ multiplex PCR, and TCRdb's table has in-frame clones only and misses some. V and J calls and clone size follow that table, whereas D and trimming were derived from the DNA. The sample has about 240,000 clones, around 87% seen once; the top ten hold around 3%. V was trimmed by 5 bases and J by 4 bases, leaving 18 bases between them. The CDR3 covers 15 residues. Germline lookup yields CDR1 MNHEY and CDR2 SMNVEV (reference sequence). This study enrolled people aged about 18 to 90 from roughly 22 US geographic areas. Cohort assignment relied on participant-reported clinical history.

The sequencing input was PBMCs or T cells enriched from blood (not recorded which). This TCR came from a woman between 40 and 50 years old with acute COVID-19. This sequence joins TRBV27 and TRBJ2-7, with a possible D match to TRBD1 (5 bases). CDR3 nucleotides: TGTGCCAGCAGTGGACAATCCTGGGGTTCGTACGAGCAGTACTTC. This encodes CASSGQSWGSYEQYF.